A single sample is the source of the 24 T cell receptor beta chains below, sequenced in a study of blood T cells in healthy people across ages. The second PCR ran roughly 7 to 11 cycles with a sample-barcoded 5' primer and J-beta primers. TCRdb reprocessed the 5' RACE reads via MiXCR and lists one record per CDR3 protein. The data contain about 580,000 distinct CDR3 sequences, around 50% of them seen just once; the ten biggest clones take up roughly 24%. Sequenced: blood. The receptors originated from a man aged 80 or over in good health.

This clonotype has just a few counts. The V and J genes are TRBV10-3 and TRBJ2-1, with 7 nucleotides matching TRBD2. Trimming took 0 bases from V and 4 from J; bases not matched to a gene: 6. Germline V CDR1 and CDR2: ENHRY, SYGVKD. CDR3 size: 16 residues. The CDR3 loop is CAISESSGRTYNEQFF. As DNA, the CDR3 is TGTGCCATCAGTGAGTCGTCCGGGAGGACTTACAATGAGCAGTTCTTC.

The rearrangement links TRBV20-1 to TRBJ2-5; D unresolved. With the DNA end fitting TRBJ2-7 better, the J assignment may be wrong. The CDR3 sequence is 11 residues long. Per germline, CDR1 DFQATT and CDR2 SNEGSKA (reference sequence). Here the CDR3 DNA reads TGCAGTGCTCGGACGACCTGCGAGCAGTACTTC. Its translation is CSARTTCEQYF.

V and J are TRBV9 and TRBJ1-2; D perhaps matches TRBD1 (5 bases). V lost 3 bases, J lost 1 base, and 16 bases lay in between. The CDR3 has 16 amino acids. Germline lookup yields CDR1 SGDLS and CDR2 YYNGEE. The CDR3 region is CASSARRGALNYGYTF. In nucleotides, the CDR3 is TGTGCCAGCAGCGCTAGACGAGGGGCGCTTAACTATGGCTACACCTTC.

The rearrangement joins TRBV7-2 to TRBJ1-2; D not resolved. CDR3 size: 17 residues. Looked up from germline, CDR1 is SGHTA and CDR2 is FQGNSA. V was shortened by 4 bases and J by 0 bases, with 18 bases between the two germline ends. CDR3 in amino acids: CASSYLVWGGANYGYTF. CDR3 coding DNA: TGTGCCAGCAGCTATCTAGTCTGGGGTGGGGCTAACTATGGCTACACCTTC.

This clonotype was counted only a few times. As DNA, the CDR3 is TGCAGCGGGGGAGGGCTAGCGGGTACTTCTTCTTACAATGAGCAGTTCTTC. Protein product: CSGGGLAGTSSYNEQFF. J is TRBJ2-1 and V is TRBV29-1; TRBD2 matches 8 bases. The V and J ends lost 7 bases and 4 bases, in that order; junction bases with no gene match: 18. From germline, CDR1 is SQVTM and CDR2 ANQGSEA. CDR3 size: 17 residues.

The chain uses TRBV30 and TRBJ2-3, with D tentatively TRBD2 (5 bases). The CDR3 has 13 residues. Germline V gene data show CDR1 as GTSNPN and CDR2 as SVGIG (reference sequence). Trimming took off 7 bases at V and 3 bases at J, with 14 bases between the two ends. Here the CDR3 DNA reads TGTGCCTCTACCCGACGGGGTACAGATACGCAGTATTTT. Translated, it gives CASTRRGTDTQYF.

This clonotype turned up a few times. The chain joins TRBV4-3 to TRBJ2-3; either TRBD1 or TRBD2 may supply D (6 bases each). The CDR3 is 18 residues long. CDR1 is LGHNA, CDR2 YSLEER, per germline. V shed 1 base and J shed 2 bases, with 19 bases lying between them. The CDR3 DNA reads as TGCGCCAGCAGCCAAGGGCCCGGGGGCGCTACGCCCACAGATACGCAGTATTTT. This encodes CASSQGPGGATPTDTQYF.

At least ten counts were recorded for this clonotype. V gene TRBV6-6 combines with J gene TRBJ2-1; 7 positions agree with TRBD2. Germline V CDR1 and CDR2: MNHNY, SVGAGI (reference sequence). The CDR3 consists of 15 residues. The V segment lost 0 bases and the J segment 3 bases; nucleotides outside the gene matches: 2. The CDR3 coding sequence is TGTGCCAGCAGTTACTCGGGGAGGGGCTACAATGAGCAGTTCTTC. This translates into CASSYSGRGYNEQFF.

The chain employs TRBV4-3 and TRBJ1-5, with TRBD1 matching over 9 bases. This CDR3 is 18 amino acids long. The V segment lost 0 bases and the J segment 7 bases; nucleotides outside the gene matches: 13. CDR1 is LGHNA, CDR2 YSLEER, per germline. CDR3 nucleotides: TGCGCCAGCAGCCAAGATTGGCGGGACAGGGTGCGAAGGCAGCCCCAGCATTTT. It specifies CASSQDWRDRVRRQPQHF.

The V and J genes are TRBV9 and TRBJ1-4; no definite D call. CDR1 SGDLS and CDR2 YYNGEE come from the germline V gene. This CDR3 has 18 residues. The V end lost 0 bases, the J end lost 0 bases, and 15 bases lay between the germline ends. CDR3 nucleotides: TGTGCCAGCAGCGTAGCCCCCACTATTGATGCAACTAATGAAAAACTGTTTTTT. Its translation is CASSVAPTIDATNEKLFF. Full variable domain (outside the CDR3, taken from reference TRBV9 and TRBJ1-4): DSGVTQTPKHLITATGQRVTLRCSPRSGDLSVYWYQQSLDQGLQFLIQYYNGEERAKGNILERFSAQQFPDLHSELNLSSLELGDSALYFCASSVAPTIDATNEKLFFGSGTQLSVL.

The chain links TRBV14 to TRBJ1-1; 9 nucleotides line up with TRBD1. The V segment lost 3 bases and the J segment 7 bases; nucleotides outside the gene matches: 9. CDR1 and CDR2 (germline): SGHDN, FVKESK. This CDR3 is 15 amino acids long. CDR3 sequence (DNA): TGTGCCAGCAGCCAGGAGTTTGGGACAGGGAGTGAAGCTTTCTTT. This encodes CASSQEFGTGSEAFF.

V gene TRBV28 combines with J gene TRBJ1-6; TRBD1 agrees at 9 bases. The CDR3 spans 14 residues. Per the germline V gene, CDR1 is MDHEN and CDR2 is SYDVKM. V trimming: 6 bases; J trimming: 9 bases; junction bases outside the gene matches: 6. The CDR3 protein is CASRVRDRVSPLHF. CDR3 nucleotides: TGTGCCAGCAGAGTCAGGGACAGGGTTTCACCCCTCCACTTT.

V gene TRBV6-5 combines with J gene TRBJ2-4; no reliable D call. TRBJ2-5 matches the DNA end more closely, so the J call is doubtful. The CDR3 spans 13 residues. Germline lookup yields CDR1 MNHEY and CDR2 SVGAGI. CDR3 loop: CASSYSSPETQYF. The CDR3 nucleotides are TGTGCCAGCAGTTACTCGTCCCCGGAGACCCAGTACTTC.

CDR3 nucleotide sequence: TGTGCCAGTGGGACAGAACCTAATTCACCCCTCCACTTT. It is translated as CASGTEPNSPLHF. This chain links TRBV3-1 with TRBJ1-6, with TRBD1 matching 7 bases. Germline-derived CDR1 and CDR2 are LGHDT and YNNKEL (reference sequence). Trimming at V came to 9 bases and at J to 6 bases, leaving 5 bases not matched to a gene. This CDR3 is built from 13 residues.

In regard to this clonotype: This clone may be a read error of a much larger clone one base away. This rearrangement joins TRBV7-2 to TRBJ2-7, with a tentative D call TRBD1 (6 bases). Trimming shortened V by 3 bases and J by 7 bases, and 13 bases separated the two germline ends. Looked up from germline, CDR1 is SGHTA and CDR2 is FQGNSA. The CDR3 has 13 residues. The CDR3 nucleotides read TGTGCCAGCAGCTTTGACAGGTACAATGAGCAGTACTTC. As protein: CASSFDRYNEQYF.

The rearrangement links TRBV5-1 to TRBJ2-3, with 7 bases fitting TRBD2. Germline V gene data show CDR1 as SGHRS and CDR2 as YFSETQ. The CDR3 covers 14 residues. The trim removed 2 bases at V and 3 bases at J, leaving 3 bases unmatched. CDR3 sequence reads: CASSFQAGTDTQYF. In DNA form, the CDR3 reads TGCGCCAGCAGCTTCCAAGCGGGAACAGATACGCAGTATTTT.

V is TRBV5-1 and J is TRBJ1-1; D call uncertain. The CDR3 extends over 13 amino acids. The V end lost 1 base, the J end lost 8 bases, and 12 bases lay between the germline ends. From germline, CDR1 is SGHRS and CDR2 YFSETQ. The CDR3 DNA sequence: TGCGCCAGCAGCTTGAGTGGGGTTAAAGAAGCTTTCTTT. It codes for CASSLSGVKEAFF.

This clonotype was detected once. The chain employs TRBV18 and TRBJ2-7; D may be TRBD1 or TRBD2 (5 bases each). Trimming removed 3 bases at V and 0 bases at J, with 15 bases between. This CDR3 contains 16 residues. CDR1 is KGHSH, CDR2 LQKENI, per germline. The CDR3 here is CASSPFLGESSYEQYF. The DNA of the CDR3 is TGTGCCAGCTCACCTTTTTTGGGGGAGAGCTCCTACGAGCAGTACTTC.

This clonotype was detected a few times. A much larger clone is a single base away; this may be a read error. The V gene is TRBV6-6, the J gene TRBJ2-3; the match to TRBD1 covers 10 bases. The CDR3 extends over 15 amino acids. Germline V gene lookup returns CDR1 MNHNY and CDR2 SVGAGI (reference sequence). V dropped 2 bases and J dropped 6; count of bases not matched to a gene: 5. CDR3 DNA sequence: TGTGCCAGCAGTTACGACAGGGGGCGCGGTGATACGCAGTATTTT. It yields the protein CASSYDRGRGDTQYF.

This chain uses TRBV20-1 with TRBJ1-5, with TRBD1 as a possible D gene (6 bases). Germline values: CDR1 DFQATT, CDR2 SNEGSKA (reference sequence). This CDR3 is 12 amino acids long. V lost 3 bases to trimming and J lost 6 bases, with 9 bases between them. The CDR3 here is CSARRGGQPQHF. The CDR3 DNA is TGCAGTGCTAGGAGGGGGGGTCAGCCCCAGCATTTT.

This clonotype was seen a few times. The chain couples TRBV4-3 to TRBJ2-7; 7 nucleotides align to TRBD2. The end of the DNA is better explained by TRBJ2-5, so the J call may be wrong. Germline V CDR1 and CDR2: LGHNA, YSLEER. There are 18 residues in the CDR3. CDR3 DNA sequence: TGCGCCAGCAGCCCAGCCGGGGGGTTAGGTTTAACTATGGAGACCCAGTACTTC. Translation gives CASSPAGGLGLTMETQYF.

V and J are TRBV7-6 and TRBJ2-1, with D possibly being TRBD1 (7 bases). TRBJ2-7 explains the end of the DNA better; the J call may be wrong. CDR1 and CDR2 (germline): SGHVS, FNYEAQ. The CDR3 loop spans 15 amino acids. The CDR3 DNA is TGTGCCAGCAGCTTAGGGCAGGGGGGAAACAATGAGCAGTACTTC. This encodes CASSLGQGGNNEQYF.

V and J are TRBV20-1 and TRBJ1-4; TRBD1 agrees at 7 bases. V lost 6 bases to trimming and J lost 7 bases; unmatched junction nucleotides: 8. Germline CDR1 DFQATT, CDR2 SNEGSKA (reference sequence). The CDR3 spans 13 residues. The CDR3 here is CSAADRAAEKLFF. CDR3 DNA: TGCAGTGCCGCCGACAGGGCGGCTGAAAAACTGTTTTTT.

This clonotype has just a few counts. This chain links TRBV9 with TRBJ2-3; tentative D call: TRBD2 (6 bases). In germline, CDR1 is SGDLS, CDR2 YYNGEE. The CDR3 runs to 14 residues. V shed 4 bases and J shed 2 bases, with 11 bases lying between them. DNA of the CDR3: TGTGCCAGCAGCCTCGGGACTGTCACAGATACGCAGTATTTT. It translates to CASSLGTVTDTQYF.